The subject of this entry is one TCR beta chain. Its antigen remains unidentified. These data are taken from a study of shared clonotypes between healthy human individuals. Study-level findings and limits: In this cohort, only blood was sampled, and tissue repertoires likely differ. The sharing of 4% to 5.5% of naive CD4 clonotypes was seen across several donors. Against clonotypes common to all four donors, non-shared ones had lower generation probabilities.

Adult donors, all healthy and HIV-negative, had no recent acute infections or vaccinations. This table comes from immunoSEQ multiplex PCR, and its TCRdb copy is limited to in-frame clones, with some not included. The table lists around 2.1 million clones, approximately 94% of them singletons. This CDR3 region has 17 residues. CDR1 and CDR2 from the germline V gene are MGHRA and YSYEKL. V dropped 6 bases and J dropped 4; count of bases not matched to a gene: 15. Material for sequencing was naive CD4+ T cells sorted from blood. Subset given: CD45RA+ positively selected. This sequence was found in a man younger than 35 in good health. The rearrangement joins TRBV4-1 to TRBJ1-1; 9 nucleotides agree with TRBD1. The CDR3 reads CASSQLAQGAVSTEAFF. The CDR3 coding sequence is TGCGCCAGCAGTCAATTGGCACAGGGGGCGGTATCCACTGAAGCTTTCTTT.